This entry lists 28 T cell receptor beta chains sequenced from one sample in a study of T cell responses to AZD1222 COVID-19 vaccine. Sequenced by immunoSEQ multiplex PCR; TCRdb stores in-frame clones only, minus some. This sample has more than 150,000 clones, with 87% found just once. This specimen consisted of peripheral blood, obtained on day 0 of MenACWY control vaccination. These receptors all come from an adult in good health.

V gene TRBV2 combines with J gene TRBJ1-2; 8 nucleotides align to TRBD1. Unmatched junction bases numbered 9, after V lost 4 bases and J lost 8 bases. There are 14 residues in the CDR3. The germline CDR1 and CDR2 sequences are SNHLY and FYNNEI. This chain's CDR3 is CASSVGQGAGGYTF. In DNA, the CDR3 is TGTGCCAGCAGTGTTGGCCAGGGGGCAGGGGGCTACACCTTC. Together with reference TRBV2 and TRBJ1-2, the CDR3 gives the full variable domain: EPEVTQTPSHQVTQMGQEVILRCVPISNHLYFYWYRQILGQKVEFLVSFYNNEISEKSEIFDDQFSVERPDGSNFTLKIRSTKLEDSAMYFCASSVGQGAGGYTFGSGTRLTVV.

V and J are TRBV4-1 and TRBJ2-1; the match to TRBD2 covers 8 bases. This CDR3 has 15 amino acids. Germline values: CDR1 MGHRA, CDR2 YSYEKL. Germline trimming cut 0 bases from V and 2 bases from J; bases unmatched to any gene: 0. CDR3 nucleotide sequence: TGCGCCAGCAGCCAAGATAGCGGGACCTACAATGAGCAGTTCTTC. Residues: CASSQDSGTYNEQFF.

The chain employs TRBV7-6 and TRBJ2-5; D uncertain. Trimming took 10 bases from V and 5 from J, leaving 14 bases between them. The CDR3 is 12 amino acids. CDR1 SGHVS and CDR2 FNYEAQ come from the germline V gene. The CDR3 is CATAWLGETQYF. CDR3 bases: TGTGCCACCGCTTGGCTAGGCGAGACCCAGTACTTC.

This clone occurred a few times. V usage is TRBV6-2 or TRBV6-3 and J usage is TRBJ2-3; TRBD1 is a possible D gene (6 bases). The germline V and J ends were trimmed by 5 bases and 3 bases, with 9 bases remaining between them. CDR1 is MNHEY and CDR2 is SVGEGT in the germline V gene. This CDR3 is built from 13 residues. This chain's CDR3 is CASSRTATDTQYF. Here the CDR3 DNA reads TGTGCCAGCAGTCGGACAGCTACAGATACGCAGTATTTT.

The chain combines TRBV7-9 with TRBJ1-6; TRBD1 matches 8 bases. This CDR3 region has 15 residues. CDR1 SEHNR and CDR2 FQNEAQ come from the germline V gene (reference sequence). V shed 2 bases, J shed 8 bases, and the junction held 5 bases outside the gene matches. Written as DNA, the CDR3 is TGTGCCAGCAGCTTAAGACAGGGGACGGATTCACCCCTCCACTTT. Its protein is CASSLRQGTDSPLHF. Filled out from reference TRBV7-9 and TRBJ1-6, the complete variable domain reads DTGVSQNPRHKITKRGQNVTFRCDPISEHNRLYWYRQTLGQGPEFLTYFQNEAQLEKSRLLSDRFSAERPKGSFSTLEIQRTEQGDSAMYLCASSLRQGTDSPLHFGNGTRLTVT.

CDR3: CASKQGLNEKLFF. The CDR3, as DNA: TGTGCCAGCAAACAGGGCCTTAATGAAAAACTGTTTTTT. V and J are TRBV27 and TRBJ1-4; tentative D call: TRBD1 (6 bases). V was pared by 7 bases and J by 4 bases, with 10 bases between. Germline CDR1 and CDR2: MNHEY and SMNVEV (reference sequence). The CDR3 extends over 13 amino acids.

The V call is TRBV5-1, the J call TRBJ2-5; TRBD1 matches 8 bases. The J segment lost 3 bases and the V segment lost 0 bases, leaving 4 bases of the junction unmatched. The CDR3 extends over 15 amino acids. Per germline, CDR1 SGHRS and CDR2 YFSETQ. The CDR3 nucleotides are TGCGCCAGCAGCTTGGCCCCAGGGGGCGAAGAGACCCAGTACTTC. As protein: CASSLAPGGEETQYF. Variable domain in full (rest from reference TRBV5-1 and TRBJ2-5): KAGVTQTPRYLIKTRGQQVTLSCSPISGHRSVSWYQQTPGQGLQFLFEYFSETQRNKGNFPGRFSGRQFSNSRSEMNVSTLELGDSALYLCASSLAPGGEETQYFGPGTRLLVL.

The V and J genes are TRBV19 and TRBJ2-3; 8 positions match TRBD2. Germline CDR1 is LNHDA and CDR2 is SQIVND (reference sequence). V lost 5 bases to trimming and J lost 2 bases; unmatched junction nucleotides: 3. This CDR3 is 14 amino acids long. CDR3 in DNA: TGTGCCAGTAGTGGGACTAGTACCACAGATACGCAGTATTTT. Amino acids: CASSGTSTTDTQYF.

The gene calls are TRBV5-5 and TRBJ1-2; no clear D gene. Germline assignment: CDR1 SGHKS and CDR2 YYEKEE (reference sequence). The V gene lost 4 bases and the J gene lost 10 bases, with 5 bases spanning the gap. The length of the CDR3 is 9 residues. The CDR3 coding sequence is TGTGCCAGCAGCCCGACCTACACCTTC. Residues: CASSPTYTF.

This rearrangement joins TRBV29-1 to TRBJ1-3; no reliable D call. With 5 bases removed from V and 2 bases from J, the gap between germline ends came to 10 bases. This CDR3 is built from 13 residues. Germline CDR1 and CDR2: SQVTM and ANQGSEA. Written as DNA, the CDR3 is TGCAGCGTTAACCTGGGCCCTGGAAACACCATATATTTT. Amino acids: CSVNLGPGNTIYF.

The chain employs TRBV11-2 and TRBJ1-2; 7 nucleotides align to TRBD1. In germline, CDR1 is SGHAT, CDR2 FQNNGV. Trimming took 4 bases from V and 8 from J; bases not matched to a gene: 16. This CDR3 contains 16 residues. The CDR3 region has the DNA TGTGCCAGCAGCTCCCTCGAATTGCACAGGGGAAAGGGCTACACCTTC. Translated, it gives CASSSLELHRGKGYTF.

CDR3 in amino acids: CASLGQNKAHNEQFF. CDR3 sequence (DNA): TGTGCCAGCCTAGGACAGAACAAGGCGCACAATGAGCAGTTCTTC. The chain recombines TRBV2 with TRBJ2-1; D might be TRBD1 (6 bases). Looked up from germline, CDR1 is SNHLY and CDR2 is FYNNEI. The germline V and J ends were trimmed by 8 bases and 5 bases, with 19 bases remaining between them. The CDR3 consists of 15 residues.

The rearrangement links TRBV3-1 (or the pseudogene TRBV3-2) to TRBJ2-2, with D unresolved. This CDR3 has 13 residues. Germline values: CDR1 LGHDT, CDR2 YNNKEL (reference sequence). The germline V and J ends were trimmed by 6 bases and 4 bases, with 9 bases remaining between them. CDR3 nucleotide sequence: TGTGCCAGCAGACACGGAAGCACCGGGGAGCTGTTTTTT. Its protein product is CASRHGSTGELFF.

This clone was seen a single time. This rearrangement joins TRBV5-1 to TRBJ2-3, with 10 bases matching TRBD2. Germline CDR1 and CDR2: SGHRS and YFSETQ. Trimming cost V 2 bases and J 2 bases; bases outside gene matches: 5. The CDR3 extends over 16 amino acids. CDR3 loop: CASSFASGRDTDTQYF. The CDR3, as DNA: TGCGCCAGCAGCTTTGCTAGCGGGAGAGACACAGATACGCAGTATTTT.

The CDR3 protein is CASQGPGQGFYEQYF. The CDR3 bases are TGTGCCAGCCAAGGGCCGGGACAGGGGTTCTACGAGCAGTACTTC. This sequence joins TRBV28 and TRBJ2-7; 10 nucleotides match TRBD1. This CDR3 comprises 15 residues. The J segment lost 3 bases and the V segment lost 8 bases, leaving 10 bases of the junction unmatched. Per the germline V gene, CDR1 is MDHEN and CDR2 is SYDVKM.

This sequence joins TRBV7-9 and TRBJ2-3; 8 positions match TRBD1. The germline CDR1 and CDR2 sequences are SEHNR and FQNEAQ (reference sequence). Trimming took 1 base from V and 6 from J; bases not matched to a gene: 12. The CDR3 sequence is 17 residues long. The CDR3 nucleotides are TGTGCCAGCAGCTTAGGAGTTCAGGGGGCGTCGACGGATACGCAGTATTTT. This encodes CASSLGVQGASTDTQYF.

This clone came up a few times. This chain joins TRBV19 and TRBJ1-3; maybe TRBD1 (5 bases). The CDR3 length is 16 residues. The V gene lost 3 bases and the J gene lost 0 bases, with 12 bases spanning the gap. CDR1 LNHDA and CDR2 SQIVND come from the germline V gene (reference sequence). This CDR3 reads CASSMTAGTSGNTIYF. The CDR3 region has the DNA TGTGCCAGTAGTATGACGGCAGGGACCTCTGGAAACACCATATATTTT.

The chain uses TRBV21-1 and TRBJ2-5; TRBD2 is the table's D call, not checked against the DNA. TRBV21-1 is a known pseudogene. This CDR3 spans 15 amino acids. CDR3 loop: CASSKARGGEETQYF. CDR3 nucleotide sequence: TGTGCCAGCAGCAAAGCGCGGGGAGGGGAAGAGACCCAGTACTTC.

The chain has TRBV7-3 and TRBJ2-3; D is perhaps TRBD2 (6 bases). Germline assignment: CDR1 SGHTA and CDR2 FQGTGA. This CDR3 has 14 residues. V lost 5 bases, J lost 0 bases, and 9 bases lay in between. For the CDR3, the DNA is TGTGCCAGCAGCGATAGCGGCAGCACAGATACGCAGTATTTT. Translated: CASSDSGSTDTQYF.

This clone was detected only a few times. V is TRBV27 and J is TRBJ2-7, with 15 bases matching TRBD2. CDR3 length: 14 amino acids. The J segment lost 6 bases and the V segment lost 10 bases, leaving 7 bases of the junction unmatched. Germline CDR1 MNHEY, CDR2 SMNVEV (reference sequence). CDR3 nucleotide sequence: TGTGCCACCACAGGACTAGCGGGAGGGCTCGAGCAGTACTTC. This sequence encodes CATTGLAGGLEQYF.

The chain has TRBV6-2 or TRBV6-3 and TRBJ1-2; D is uncertain. Germline lookup yields CDR1 MNHEY and CDR2 SVGEGT. The CDR3 is 16 amino acids. The V end was cut by 8 bases, the J end by 7 bases, with 26 bases between. CDR3 coding DNA: TGTGCCAGCCGTTCCGGGTTAGCCGGGAGACGTCTTGGCTACACCTTC. This encodes CASRSGLAGRRLGYTF.

This rearrangement joins TRBV5-6 to TRBJ2-1, with TRBD2 identical over 7 bases. CDR3 size: 18 residues. J lost 0 bases, V lost 0 bases, and 9 bases had no gene match. The germline V gene encodes CDR1 SGHDT and CDR2 YYEEEE. CDR3 residues: CASSLDHTSDFSYNEQFF. The CDR3 DNA sequence: TGTGCCAGCAGCTTGGACCATACTAGCGACTTCTCCTACAATGAGCAGTTCTTC. Filled out from reference TRBV5-6 and TRBJ2-1, the complete variable domain reads DAGVTQSPTHLIKTRGQQVTLRCSPKSGHDTVSWYQQALGQGPQFIFQYYEEEERQRGNFPDRFSGHQFPNYSSELNVNALLLGDSALYLCASSLDHTSDFSYNEQFFGPGTRLTVL.

As regards this clone: Sequence at one end of the junction differs from germline and may be a read error. V gene TRBV6-5 combines with J gene TRBJ1-3; D gene ambiguous. The CDR3 extends over 13 amino acids. Germline CDR1 is MNHEY and CDR2 is SVGAGI. CDR3 sequence reads: CASSYNSGNAIYF. For the CDR3, the DNA is TGTGCCAGCAGTTACAACTCTGGAAACGCCATATATTTT.

This clone has a single count. CDR3 sequence: CASSLGLAENEQFF. CDR3 in DNA: TGTGCCAGCAGCTTAGGACTAGCAGAGAATGAGCAGTTCTTC. This chain uses TRBV13 with TRBJ2-1; a possible D gene is TRBD2 (6 bases). Germline-derived CDR1 and CDR2 are PRHDT and FYEKMQ (reference sequence). V gave up 0 bases and J gave up 7 bases, with 10 bases separating them. There are 14 residues in the CDR3.

The chain couples TRBV6-1 to TRBJ1-5, with D unclear. Per the germline V gene, CDR1 is MNHNS and CDR2 is SASEGT. Trimming cost V 1 base and J 3 bases, with 7 bases left between them. The CDR3 runs 14 residues. The DNA of the CDR3 is TGTGCCAGCAGTGAAGGACACCCCAATCAGCCCCAGCATTTT. Its protein product is CASSEGHPNQPQHF.

The J gene is TRBJ2-7, the V gene TRBV5-1, with D tentatively TRBD1 or TRBD2 (6 bases each). The CDR3 length is 19 residues. V was shortened by 4 bases and J by 3 bases, with 29 bases between the two germline ends. CDR1 is SGHRS and CDR2 is YFSETQ in the germline V gene. Here the CDR3 DNA reads TGCGCCAGCAGCGTGTCTGGGACCCAGGGGCCCTGGCGGGGCTACGAGCAGTACTTC. This codes for CASSVSGTQGPWRGYEQYF. The variable domain in full, with the rest retrieved from reference TRBV5-1 and TRBJ2-7, is KAGVTQTPRYLIKTRGQQVTLSCSPISGHRSVSWYQQTPGQGLQFLFEYFSETQRNKGNFPGRFSGRQFSNSRSEMNVSTLELGDSALYLCASSVSGTQGPWRGYEQYFGPGTRLTVT.

The chain recombines TRBV3-1 (or the pseudogene TRBV3-2) with TRBJ2-5; 10 nucleotides agree with TRBD2. CDR3 length: 16 residues. The J segment lost 6 bases and the V segment lost 3 bases, leaving 10 bases of the junction unmatched. Germline V CDR1 and CDR2: LGHDT, YNNKEL (reference sequence). This CDR3 is CASSQPTSGTVKTQYF. The CDR3 nucleotides read TGTGCCAGCAGCCAGCCTACTAGCGGGACGGTGAAGACCCAGTACTTC.

V is TRBV2 and J is TRBJ2-2; D not certain. The CDR3 covers 15 residues. The V end lost 10 bases, the J end lost 0 bases, and 15 bases lay between the germline ends. Germline V gene sequence: CDR1 SNHLY, CDR2 FYNNEI. CDR3 region: CATVRDGTNTGELFF. The DNA of the CDR3 is TGTGCCACCGTTAGAGATGGGACGAACACCGGGGAGCTGTTTTTT.